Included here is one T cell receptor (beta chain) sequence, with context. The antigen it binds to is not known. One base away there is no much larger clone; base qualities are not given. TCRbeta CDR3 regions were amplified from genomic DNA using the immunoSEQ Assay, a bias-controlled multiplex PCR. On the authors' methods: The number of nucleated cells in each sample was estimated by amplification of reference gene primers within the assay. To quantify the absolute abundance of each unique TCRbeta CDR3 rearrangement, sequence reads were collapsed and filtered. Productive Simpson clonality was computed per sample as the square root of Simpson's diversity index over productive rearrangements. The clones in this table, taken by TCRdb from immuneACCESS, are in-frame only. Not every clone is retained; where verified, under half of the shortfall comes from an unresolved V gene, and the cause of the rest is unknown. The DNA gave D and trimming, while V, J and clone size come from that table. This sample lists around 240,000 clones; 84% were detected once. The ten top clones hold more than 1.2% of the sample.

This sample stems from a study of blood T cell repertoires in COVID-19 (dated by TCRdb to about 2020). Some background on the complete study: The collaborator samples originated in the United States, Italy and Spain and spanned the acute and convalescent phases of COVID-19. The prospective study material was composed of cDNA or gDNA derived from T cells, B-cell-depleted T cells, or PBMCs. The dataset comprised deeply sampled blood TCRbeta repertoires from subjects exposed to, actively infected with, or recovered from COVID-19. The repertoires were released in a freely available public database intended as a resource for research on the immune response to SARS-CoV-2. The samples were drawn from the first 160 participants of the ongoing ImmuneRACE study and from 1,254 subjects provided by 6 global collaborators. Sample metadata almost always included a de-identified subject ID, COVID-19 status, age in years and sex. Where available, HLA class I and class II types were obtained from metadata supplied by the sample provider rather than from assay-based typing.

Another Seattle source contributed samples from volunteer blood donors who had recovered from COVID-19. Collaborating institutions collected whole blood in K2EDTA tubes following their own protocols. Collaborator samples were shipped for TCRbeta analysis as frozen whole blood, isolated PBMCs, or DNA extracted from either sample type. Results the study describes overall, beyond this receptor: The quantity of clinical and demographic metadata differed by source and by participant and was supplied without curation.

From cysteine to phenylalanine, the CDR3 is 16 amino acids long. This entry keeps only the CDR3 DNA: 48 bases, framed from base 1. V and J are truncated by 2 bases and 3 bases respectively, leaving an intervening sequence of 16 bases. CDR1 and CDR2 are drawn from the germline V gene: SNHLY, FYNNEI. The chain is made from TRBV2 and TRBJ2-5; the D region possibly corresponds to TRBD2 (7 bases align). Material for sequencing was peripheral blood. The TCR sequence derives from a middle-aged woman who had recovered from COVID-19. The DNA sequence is TGTGCCAGCAGTGAATGGGGAGGGGGGCGTAAAGAGACCCAGTACTTC. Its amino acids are CASSEWGGGRKETQYF.